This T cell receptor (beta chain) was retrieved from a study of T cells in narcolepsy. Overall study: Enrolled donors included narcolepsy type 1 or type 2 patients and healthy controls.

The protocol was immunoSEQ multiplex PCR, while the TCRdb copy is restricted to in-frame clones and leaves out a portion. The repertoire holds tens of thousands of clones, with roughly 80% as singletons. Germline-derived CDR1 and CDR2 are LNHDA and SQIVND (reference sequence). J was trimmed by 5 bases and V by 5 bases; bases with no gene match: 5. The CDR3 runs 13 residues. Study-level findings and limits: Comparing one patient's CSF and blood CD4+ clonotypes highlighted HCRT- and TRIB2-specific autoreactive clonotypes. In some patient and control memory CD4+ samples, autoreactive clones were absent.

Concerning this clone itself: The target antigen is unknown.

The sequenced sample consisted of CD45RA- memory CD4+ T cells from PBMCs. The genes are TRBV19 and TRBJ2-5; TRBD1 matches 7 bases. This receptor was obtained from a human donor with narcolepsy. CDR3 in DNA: TGTGCCAGTAGTCAGGGGGAGTATGAGACCCAGTACTTC. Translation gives CASSQGEYETQYF.